The 5 T cell receptor beta chains reported below all come from one sample, sequenced in a study of neurological immune-mediated disorders (dated by TCRdb to the late 2010s). According to the study, the label for this sample's time point signals: longitudinal time-point 2. To prepare the library, 5' RACE was applied. The sequencer was an Illumina HiSeq 2500. TCRdb reprocessed the public reads (quality trimming at Q25 with fastp, clone calling with MiXCR) and kept in-frame beta chains. CDR3 protein sequences are deduplicated, and each keeps its most common genes and DNA. The sample data list over 55,000 distinct CDR3 sequences, and roughly 10% of these were observed just once. Of the sample, around 13% is held by the ten largest clones. Sequencing was done on a sample of PBMCs. The origin of the receptors is a man aged 25-45 years in good health.

This clonotype was found many times. J is TRBJ1-4 and V is TRBV3-1; D is undetermined. The CDR3 covers 15 residues. Trimming removed 4 bases at V and 0 bases at J, with 9 bases between. Germline V CDR1 and CDR2: LGHDT, YNNKEL (reference sequence). The CDR3 is CASSPIVATNEKLFF. CDR3 sequence (DNA): TGTGCCAGCAGCCCGATTGTTGCAACTAATGAAAAACTGTTTTTT.

This clonotype was seen many times. The chain combines TRBV28 with TRBJ2-7; D perhaps matches TRBD2 (6 bases). The CDR3 has 13 residues. The V end lost 5 bases, the J end lost 4 bases, and 12 bases lay between the germline ends. The germline V gene encodes CDR1 MDHEN and CDR2 SYDVKM. The CDR3 loop reads CASSPGTVYEQYF. CDR3 sequence (DNA): TGTGCCAGCAGTCCGGGGACTGTTTACGAGCAGTACTTC.

This clonotype was observed many times. The chain couples TRBV5-1 to TRBJ2-5; 12 nucleotides match TRBD1. Germline V lookup: CDR1 SGHRS, CDR2 YFSETQ. The CDR3 length is 18 residues. The V segment lost 1 base and the J segment 6 bases; nucleotides outside the gene matches: 13. The CDR3 DNA reads TGCGCCAGCAGCTTGAGGCCCCCGGGACAGGGGGCGCAAAAGACCCAGTACTTC. Its protein product is CASSLRPPGQGAQKTQYF. Full variable domain (remainder filled in from reference TRBV5-1 and TRBJ2-5): KAGVTQTPRYLIKTRGQQVTLSCSPISGHRSVSWYQQTPGQGLQFLFEYFSETQRNKGNFPGRFSGRQFSNSRSEMNVSTLELGDSALYLCASSLRPPGQGAQKTQYFGPGTRLLVL.

This clonotype was counted many times. The chain joins TRBV24-1 to TRBJ2-7, with D perhaps being TRBD1 or TRBD2 (5 bases each). CDR1 is KGHDR and CDR2 is SFDVKD in the germline V gene. CDR3 size: 14 residues. Trimming left V 2 bases short and J 3 bases short, with 10 bases between. The CDR3 region is CATSDSGRRYEQYF. The DNA for the CDR3 is TGTGCCACCAGTGATTCGGGACGGCGCTACGAGCAGTACTTC.

This clonotype was detected many times. The chain recombines TRBV15 with TRBJ1-5; D is undetermined. V lost 5 bases and J lost 6, with 8 bases in between. The CDR3 spans 12 residues. Germline CDR1 and CDR2: LNHNV and YYDKDF (reference sequence). Written as DNA, the CDR3 is TGTGCCACCAGCGAGGTAGCTCAGCCCCAGCATTTT. Encoded protein: CATSEVAQPQHF.